What follows are 5 T cell receptor beta chains derived from one specimen sequenced in a study of T cell changes during pregnancy in multiple sclerosis. TCRdb keeps only in-frame clones here, not all; method: immunoSEQ multiplex PCR. Among roughly 79,000 clones listed, 75% to 95% were seen once. Specimen: CD4+ T cells from peripheral blood mononuclear cells, collected before pregnancy. Receptors were obtained from a female donor with multiple sclerosis, enrolled in a pregnancy study.

This clone occurred a few times. The chain joins TRBV14 to TRBJ1-6, with a possible D match to TRBD1 (5 bases). Per germline, CDR1 SGHDN and CDR2 FVKESK. Trimming removed 3 bases at V and 7 bases at J, with 13 bases between. This CDR3 is built from 15 residues. The CDR3 DNA sequence: TGTGCCAGCAGCCATAAAATGACAGCGAATTCACCCCTCCACTTT. Residues: CASSHKMTANSPLHF.

The chain recombines TRBV7-9 with TRBJ2-3; maybe TRBD2 (5 bases). V shed 1 base and J shed 4 bases, with 15 bases lying between them. This CDR3 is built from 16 residues. Germline V lookup: CDR1 SEHNR, CDR2 FQNEAQ (reference sequence). The CDR3 sequence is CASSLDLLAVADTQYF. The CDR3 bases are TGTGCCAGCAGCTTAGATCTCCTAGCAGTTGCAGATACGCAGTATTTT.

This chain uses TRBV7-9 with TRBJ2-7; 7 nucleotides align to TRBD1. With V trimmed by 5 bases and J by 2 bases, 9 bases remained unmatched. The length of the CDR3 is 15 residues. CDR1 and CDR2 (germline): SEHNR, FQNEAQ (reference sequence). DNA for the CDR3: TGTGCCAGCAGCCGAACGGGACAGCTAACCTACGAGCAGTACTTC. Its translation is CASSRTGQLTYEQYF.

V gene TRBV6-1 combines with J gene TRBJ2-7; a possible D gene is TRBD2 (6 bases). The V gene's germline CDR1 is MNHNS and CDR2 SASEGT. Deletions cut 0 bases from V and 6 bases from J, with 12 bases between. CDR3 size: 14 residues. In DNA form, the CDR3 reads TGTGCCAGCAGTGAAGCGGGAGGAGGGGTCGAGCAGTACTTC. This encodes CASSEAGGGVEQYF.

The V call is TRBV11-1, the J call TRBJ2-3; TRBD1 agrees at 7 bases. The germline V gene has CDR1 SGHAT and CDR2 FQDESV (reference sequence). With 5 bases clipped from V and 0 bases from J, the junction kept 5 bases outside the gene matches. This CDR3 contains 15 residues. CDR3: CASSRGQASTDTQYF. The DNA of the CDR3 is TGTGCCAGCAGCCGTGGACAGGCTAGCACAGATACGCAGTATTTT.